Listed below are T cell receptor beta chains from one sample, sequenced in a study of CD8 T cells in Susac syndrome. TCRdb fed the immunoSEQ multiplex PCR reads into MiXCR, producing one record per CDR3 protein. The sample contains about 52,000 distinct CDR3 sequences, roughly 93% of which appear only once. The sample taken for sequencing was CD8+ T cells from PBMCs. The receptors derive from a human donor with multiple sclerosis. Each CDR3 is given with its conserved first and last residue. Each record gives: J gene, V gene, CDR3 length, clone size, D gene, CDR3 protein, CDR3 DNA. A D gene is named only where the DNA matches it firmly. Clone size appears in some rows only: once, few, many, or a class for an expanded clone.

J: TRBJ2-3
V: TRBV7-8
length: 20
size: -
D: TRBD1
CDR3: CASNSLMIAEGTASTDTQYF
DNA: TGTGCCAGCAACTCACTGATGATCGCCGAGGGGACAGCGAGCACAGATACGCAGTATTTT

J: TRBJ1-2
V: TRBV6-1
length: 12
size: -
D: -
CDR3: CASSDPHYGYTF
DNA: TGTGCCAGCAGTGACCCGCACTATGGCTACACCTTC

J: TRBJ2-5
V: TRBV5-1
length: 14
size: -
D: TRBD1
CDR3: CASSPRGHLETQYF
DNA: TGCGCCAGCAGCCCCAGGGGGCATCTAGAGACCCAGTACTTC

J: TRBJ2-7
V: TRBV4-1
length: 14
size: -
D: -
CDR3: CASSLRDGSYEQYF
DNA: TGCGCCAGCAGCCTCCGGGACGGTTCCTACGAGCAGTACTTC

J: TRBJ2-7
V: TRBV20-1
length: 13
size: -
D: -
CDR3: CSARGAGTYEQYF
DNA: TGCAGTGCTCGGGGCGCGGGGACTTACGAGCAGTACTTC

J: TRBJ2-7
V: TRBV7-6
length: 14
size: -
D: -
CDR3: CASSLALGNREQYF
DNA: TGTGCCAGCAGCTTAGCGCTGGGTAACCGCGAGCAGTACTTC

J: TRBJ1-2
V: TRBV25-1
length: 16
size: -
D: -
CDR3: CASSDPYGPVNYGYTF
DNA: TGTGCCAGCAGTGACCCTTACGGTCCCGTAAACTATGGCTACACCTTC

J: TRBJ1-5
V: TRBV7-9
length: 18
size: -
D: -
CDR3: CASSHKPGEDRANQPQHF
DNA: TGTGCCAGCAGCCACAAGCCTGGAGAGGACCGAGCCAATCAGCCCCAGCATTTT

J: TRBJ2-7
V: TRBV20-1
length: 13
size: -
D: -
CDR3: CSARVGGSYEQYF
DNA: TGCAGTGCTAGAGTAGGGGGTTCCTACGAGCAGTACTTC

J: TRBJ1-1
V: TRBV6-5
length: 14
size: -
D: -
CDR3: CASSYSAGGTEAFF
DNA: TGTGCCAGCAGTTACTCGGCCGGGGGCACTGAAGCTTTCTTT

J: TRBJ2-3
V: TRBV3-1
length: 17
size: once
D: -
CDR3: CASSQAFYRARPDTQYF
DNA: TGTGCCAGCAGCCAAGCTTTCTACAGGGCACGACCAGATACGCAGTATTTT

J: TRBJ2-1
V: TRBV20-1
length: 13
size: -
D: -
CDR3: CSARGASAEEQFF
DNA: TGCAGTGCTCGGGGGGCCTCCGCGGAGGAGCAGTTCTTC

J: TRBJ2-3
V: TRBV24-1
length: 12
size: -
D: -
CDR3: CATSGESDTQYF
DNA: TGTGCCACCAGTGGAGAATCCGATACGCAGTATTTT

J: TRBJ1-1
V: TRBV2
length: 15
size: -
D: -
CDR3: CASSAGVIVDTEAFF
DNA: TGTGCCAGCAGTGCAGGGGTAATCGTAGACACTGAAGCTTTCTTT

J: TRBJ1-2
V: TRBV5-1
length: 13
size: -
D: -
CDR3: CASSLADNYGYTF
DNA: TGCGCCAGCAGCTTGGCAGATAACTATGGCTACACCTTC

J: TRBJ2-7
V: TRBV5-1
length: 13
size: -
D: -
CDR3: CASSLYWTIEQYF
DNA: TGCGCCAGCAGCTTGTATTGGACAATCGAGCAGTACTTC

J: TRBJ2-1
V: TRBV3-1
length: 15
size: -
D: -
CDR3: CASSQGLEGANEQFF
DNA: TGTGCCAGCAGCCAAGGCTTGGAGGGGGCCAATGAGCAGTTCTTC

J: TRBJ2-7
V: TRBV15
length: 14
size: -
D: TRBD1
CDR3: CATARGQGAREQYF
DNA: TGTGCCACCGCCCGTGGTCAGGGGGCTCGCGAGCAGTACTTC

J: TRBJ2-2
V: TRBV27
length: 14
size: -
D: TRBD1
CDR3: CASSLDRGTGELFF
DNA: TGTGCCAGCAGTTTAGACAGGGGCACCGGGGAGCTGTTTTTT

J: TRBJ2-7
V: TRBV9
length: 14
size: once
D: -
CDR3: CASSVAEQSYEQYF
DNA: TGTGCCAGCAGCGTAGCTGAACAGTCCTACGAGCAGTACTTC

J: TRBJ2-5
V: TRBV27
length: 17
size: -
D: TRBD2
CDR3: CASSALSLAGGVETQYF
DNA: TGTGCCAGCAGTGCCCTCAGTCTAGCGGGGGGTGTGGAGACCCAGTACTTC

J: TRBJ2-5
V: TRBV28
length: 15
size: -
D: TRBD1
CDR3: CASSVNRGRRETQYF
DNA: TGTGCCAGCAGTGTAAACAGGGGGCGAAGGGAGACCCAGTACTTC

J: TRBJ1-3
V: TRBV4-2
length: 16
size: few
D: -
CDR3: CASSQDPPGSGNTIYF
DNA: TGTGCCAGCAGCCAAGATCCACCGGGATCTGGAAACACCATATATTTT

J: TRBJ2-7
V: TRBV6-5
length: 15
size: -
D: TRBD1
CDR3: CASSHRGLSSYEQYF
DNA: TGTGCCAGCAGCCACAGGGGCCTAAGCTCCTACGAGCAGTACTTC

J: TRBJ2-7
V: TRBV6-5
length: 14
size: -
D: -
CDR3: CASSFIRGPYEQYF
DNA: TGTGCCAGCAGTTTTATCAGGGGCCCCTACGAGCAGTACTTC

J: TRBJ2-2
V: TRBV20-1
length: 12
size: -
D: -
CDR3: CSASVDTGELFF
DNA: TGCAGTGCTAGTGTTGATACCGGGGAGCTGTTTTTT

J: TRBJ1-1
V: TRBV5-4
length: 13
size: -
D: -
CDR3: CASSLGRATEAFF
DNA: TGTGCCAGCAGCTTGGGCAGGGCCACTGAAGCTTTCTTT

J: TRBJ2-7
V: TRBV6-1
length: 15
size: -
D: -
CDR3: CASSERILNPHEQYF
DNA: TGTGCCAGCAGTGAGCGGATCCTAAACCCTCACGAGCAGTACTTC

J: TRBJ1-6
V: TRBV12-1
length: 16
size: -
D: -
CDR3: CASSPGDALPSSPLHF
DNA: TGTGCCAGCAGCCCCGGGGACGCCTTGCCCAGTTCACCCCTCCACTTT

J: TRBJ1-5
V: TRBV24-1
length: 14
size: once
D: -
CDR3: CATSGEYSNQPQHF
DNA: TGTGCCACCAGTGGAGAGTATAGCAATCAGCCCCAGCATTTT

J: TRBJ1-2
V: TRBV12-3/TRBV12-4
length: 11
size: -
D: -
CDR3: CASSVAGGYTF
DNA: TGTGCCAGCAGTGTCGCGGGGGGCTACACCTTC

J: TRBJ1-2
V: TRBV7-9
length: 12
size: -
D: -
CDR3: CASWDPGYGYTF
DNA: TGTGCCAGTTGGGACCCCGGCTATGGCTACACCTTC

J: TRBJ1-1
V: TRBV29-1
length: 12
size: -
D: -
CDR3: CSVGGKITEAFF
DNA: TGCAGCGTTGGGGGAAAAATTACTGAAGCTTTCTTT

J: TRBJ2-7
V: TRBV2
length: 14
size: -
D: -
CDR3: CASSEGGATYEQYF
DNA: TGTGCCAGCAGTGAAGGAGGGGCGACCTACGAGCAGTACTTC

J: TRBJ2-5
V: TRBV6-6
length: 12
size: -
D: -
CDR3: CASTGDGRAQYF
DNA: TGTGCCAGCACCGGAGACGGTCGGGCCCAGTACTTC

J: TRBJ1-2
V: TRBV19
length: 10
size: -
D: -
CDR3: CASMSHGYTF
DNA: TGTGCCAGTATGTCACATGGCTACACCTTC

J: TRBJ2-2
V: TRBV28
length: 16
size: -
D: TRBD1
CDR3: CASSPGDRVVGGELFF
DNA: TGTGCCAGCAGTCCTGGGGACAGGGTTGTCGGCGGGGAGCTGTTTTTT

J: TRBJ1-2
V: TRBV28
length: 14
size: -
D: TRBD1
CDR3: CASRESGGAYGYTF
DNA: TGTGCCAGCAGAGAGTCAGGGGGCGCTTATGGCTACACCTTC

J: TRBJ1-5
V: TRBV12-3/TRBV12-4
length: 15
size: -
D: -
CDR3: CASSTGTVSNQPQHF
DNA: TGTGCCAGCAGTACTGGGACGGTTAGCAATCAGCCCCAGCATTTT

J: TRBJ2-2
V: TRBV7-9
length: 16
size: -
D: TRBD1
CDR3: CASSFRDRGYTGELFF
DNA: TGTGCCAGCAGCTTCCGGGACAGGGGTTACACCGGGGAGCTGTTTTTT

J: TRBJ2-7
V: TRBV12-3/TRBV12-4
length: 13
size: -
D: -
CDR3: CASSLGRYYEQYF
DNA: TGTGCCAGCAGTTTGGGCAGATACTACGAGCAGTACTTC